These T cell receptor beta chains were read from a single sample in a study of siplizumab effects on memory and regulatory T cells. The table came from immunoSEQ multiplex PCR; TCRdb's copy has only in-frame clones and leaves some out. The repertoire holds roughly 56,000 clones, with more than 85% as singletons. What was sequenced was CD8+ T cells sorted from blood. These receptors originate from a human donor in good health. CDR3s include the opening cysteine and the closing phenylalanine or tryptophan. A D gene is named only where the DNA matches it firmly. A row's size may be missing; if present it is once, few, many or a size class.

clone size,V gene,D gene,J gene,CDR3 protein,CDR3 DNA
NA,TRBV27,TRBD1,TRBJ2-7,CASSLRDRAYEQYF,TGTGCCAGCAGTCTCCGGGACAGGGCCTACGAGCAGTACTTC
NA,TRBV5-4,NA,TRBJ1-2,CASSYALGGSGYTF,TGTGCCAGCAGCTACGCCTTAGGGGGGTCTGGCTACACCTTC
NA,TRBV30,TRBD2,TRBJ2-1,CAWSLGLAGGPLDEQFF,TGTGCCTGGAGCTTAGGACTAGCGGGAGGCCCTCTCGATGAGCAGTTCTTC
NA,TRBV7-7,TRBD1,TRBJ2-1,CASSLEAGGWQFF,TGTGCTAGCAGCTTAGAGGCAGGGGGCTGGCAGTTCTTC
NA,TRBV6-5,NA,TRBJ2-5,CASSPSFETQYF,TGTGCCAGCAGCCCCTCTTTTGAGACCCAGTACTTC
NA,TRBV6-5,TRBD1,TRBJ2-5,CASRSQGARETQYF,TGTGCCAGCAGATCACAGGGGGCGCGAGAGACCCAGTACTTC
NA,TRBV4-1,NA,TRBJ1-6,CASSQGFKDLGSPLHF,TGCGCCAGCAGCCAAGGCTTCAAAGATTTAGGTTCACCCCTCCACTTT
NA,TRBV12-5,NA,TRBJ2-3,CASGSLDTQYF,TGTGCTAGTGGTTCCCTGGATACGCAGTATTTT
NA,TRBV29-1,NA,TRBJ2-3,CSVEDWAGSQYF,TGCAGCGTTGAAGACTGGGCAGGGTCGCAGTATTTT
NA,TRBV6-6,TRBD1,TRBJ2-1,CASTETGVYNEQFF,TGTGCTAGCACCGAAACAGGGGTCTACAATGAGCAGTTCTTC
NA,TRBV25-1,NA,TRBJ2-2,CASSDAPGLNTGELFF,TGTGCCAGCAGTGACGCACCGGGACTCAACACCGGGGAGCTGTTTTTT
once,TRBV27,NA,TRBJ2-3,CASISLTGRGNTQYF,TGTGCCAGCATCAGTCTAACGGGAAGGGGAAATACGCAGTATTTT
once,TRBV6-6,NA,TRBJ1-2,CASSYSRASDGYTF,TGTGCCAGCAGTTACTCCAGGGCTTCGGATGGCTACACCTTC
once,TRBV19,TRBD1,TRBJ1-2,CASSRPGTGLNYGYTF,TGTGCCAGTAGTAGACCCGGGACAGGACTAAACTATGGCTACACCTTC
NA,TRBV19,TRBD2,TRBJ2-7,CASAHSGTSGYEQYF,TGTGCCAGCGCACACTCCGGGACTAGCGGGTACGAGCAGTACTTC
NA,TRBV4-1,NA,TRBJ1-1,CASSQWGNTEAFF,TGCGCCAGCAGCCAATGGGGTAACACTGAAGCTTTCTTT
NA,TRBV10-1,TRBD1,TRBJ2-5,CASAQTGEEETQYF,TGCGCCAGCGCTCAGACAGGGGAGGAAGAGACCCAGTACTTC
NA,TRBV2,TRBD2,TRBJ2-1,CASKLSIAGVVEQFF,TGTGCCAGCAAGCTCTCGATAGCGGGAGTTGTTGAGCAGTTCTTC
NA,TRBV13,NA,TRBJ1-2,CASSSGHSYGYTF,TGTGCCAGCAGTTCGGGACATTCCTATGGCTACACCTTC
NA,TRBV5-1,TRBD2,TRBJ2-3,CASSWEGLAGDTQYF,TGCGCCAGCAGCTGGGAGGGACTAGCGGGAGATACGCAGTATTTT
NA,TRBV5-1,TRBD2,TRBJ2-1,CASSLPGSGRSDEQFF,TGCGCCAGCAGCCTGCCTGGGAGCGGGAGGAGCGATGAGCAGTTCTTC
once,TRBV30,NA,TRBJ1-1,CAWSLPGGTEAFF,TGTGCCTGGAGTCTCCCGGGGGGCACTGAAGCTTTCTTT
NA,TRBV27,NA,TRBJ2-1,CASTPGLSSYNEQFF,TGTGCCAGCACCCCGGGCCTAAGCTCCTACAATGAGCAGTTCTTC
NA,TRBV6-4,NA,TRBJ2-1,CASSDSEYNEQFF,TGTGCCAGCAGTGATTCCGAGTACAATGAGCAGTTCTTC
once,TRBV2,TRBD1,TRBJ1-6,CASRPGGGYNSPLHF,TGTGCCAGCAGGCCAGGGGGGGGCTATAATTCACCCCTCCACTTT
NA,TRBV9,NA,TRBJ1-1,CASSGAGLNTEAFF,TGTGCCAGCAGCGGGGCAGGGTTGAACACTGAAGCTTTCTTT
NA,TRBV7-9,NA,TRBJ2-1,CASSLIGSPYNEQFF,TGTGCCAGCAGCTTAATAGGGTCCCCCTACAATGAGCAGTTCTTC
few,TRBV7-2,NA,TRBJ2-3,CASSFSRDTQYF,TGTGCCAGCAGCTTCAGCAGGGATACGCAGTATTTT
NA,TRBV7-2,NA,TRBJ2-7,CASSLEIHSYEQYF,TGTGCCAGCAGCTTAGAAATCCATTCCTACGAGCAGTACTTC
NA,TRBV7-9,TRBD2,TRBJ2-3,CASSQNRLAGGTDTQYF,TGTGCCAGCAGCCAAAACAGACTAGCGGGGGGCACAGATACGCAGTATTTT
few,TRBV9,TRBD2,TRBJ2-7,CASSGGLAAHREQYF,TGTGCCAGCAGCGGCGGACTAGCTGCTCATAGGGAGCAGTACTTC
NA,TRBV5-1,NA,TRBJ1-4,CASSLELGDEKLFF,TGCGCCAGCAGCTTGGAGTTGGGGGATGAAAAACTGTTTTTT
NA,TRBV5-1,NA,TRBJ2-3,CASSLGSSGTDTQYF,TGCGCCAGCAGCTTGGGGTCTAGCGGCACAGATACGCAGTATTTT
once,TRBV29-1,NA,TRBJ2-7,CSVEQGGDRYEQYF,TGCAGCGTTGAACAAGGAGGGGACAGATACGAGCAGTACTTC
NA,TRBV4-1,TRBD2,TRBJ2-7,CASSQGPLAGDSYEQYF,TGCGCCAGCAGCCAAGGACCTCTAGCGGGGGACTCCTACGAGCAGTACTTC
NA,TRBV2,NA,TRBJ1-1,CASREDTEAFF,TGTGCCAGCAGGGAGGACACTGAAGCTTTCTTT
NA,TRBV6-6,TRBD2,TRBJ2-7,CASEDSLAGLSYEQYF,TGTGCCAGCGAAGACTCACTAGCGGGATTATCCTACGAGCAGTACTTC
NA,TRBV30,NA,TRBJ1-4,CAWSSLGAYEKLFF,TGTGCCTGGTCAAGCCTGGGGGCCTATGAAAAACTGTTTTTT
NA,TRBV5-1,TRBD2,TRBJ2-7,CASSLLAGGPEQYF,TGTGCCAGCAGCTTGCTAGCGGGGGGTCCCGAGCAGTACTTC
NA,TRBV13,TRBD2,TRBJ2-2,CASSGRAGTPRLAGNTGELFF,TGTGCCAGCAGCGGCCGGGCCGGGACACCAAGACTAGCGGGTAACACCGGGGAGCTGTTTTTT
NA,TRBV9,TRBD1,TRBJ1-4,CASSVGQGTEKLFF,TGTGCCAGCAGCGTAGGACAGGGGACTGAAAAACTGTTTTTT
NA,TRBV28,TRBD1,TRBJ1-2,CASKGTGVNYGYTF,TGTGCCAGCAAAGGGACAGGGGTCAACTATGGCTACACCTTC
NA,TRBV9,TRBD1,TRBJ2-1,CASGADPRTGSTPNEQFF,TGTGCCAGCGGGGCGGACCCCCGGACAGGGTCAACCCCGAATGAGCAGTTCTTC
NA,TRBV7-9,TRBD1,TRBJ2-5,CASSPGTEETQYF,TGTGCCAGCAGCCCAGGGACAGAAGAGACCCAGTACTTC
NA,TRBV9,NA,TRBJ1-1,CASSSTAMNTEAFF,TGTGCCAGCAGCTCTACAGCAATGAACACTGAAGCTTTCTTT
NA,TRBV11-2,TRBD1,TRBJ1-2,CASSLAGHRTGDNYGYTF,TGTGCCAGCAGCTTAGCCGGACACCGGACAGGGGATAACTATGGCTACACCTTC
few,TRBV6-4,NA,TRBJ2-2,CASSELDNTGELFF,TGTGCCAGCAGTGAACTAGACAACACCGGGGAGCTGTTTTTT
NA,TRBV4-1,NA,TRBJ2-5,CASSQGGTPRGGQYF,TGCGCCAGCAGCCAAGGTGGGACCCCTCGGGGTGGCCAGTACTTC
NA,TRBV6-5,NA,TRBJ2-7,CASSYFGGYEQYF,TGTGCCAGCAGTTACTTTGGGGGGTACGAGCAGTACTTC
NA,TRBV6-1,NA,TRBJ2-7,CASSEILSYEQYF,TGTGCCAGCAGTGAAATTCTCTCCTACGAGCAGTACTTC
once,TRBV6-5,NA,TRBJ1-1,CASSYEGGGNTEAFF,TGTGCCAGCAGTTACGAGGGAGGCGGAAACACTGAAGCTTTCTTT
NA,TRBV7-8,NA,TRBJ2-1,CASSLGMLSGNNEQFF,TGTGCCAGCAGCTTAGGTATGCTTAGCGGTAACAATGAGCAGTTCTTC